Listed below are T cell receptor beta chains from one sample, sequenced in a study of T cell changes during pregnancy in multiple sclerosis. The table came from immunoSEQ multiplex PCR; TCRdb's copy has only in-frame clones and leaves some out. The table has 50,000 to 65,000 clones, around 93% seen once. This specimen consisted of peripheral blood, obtained in the first trimester of pregnancy. The receptor set was obtained from a female donor with multiple sclerosis, enrolled in a pregnancy study. Each CDR3 is given with its conserved first and last residue. Each record gives: V gene, D gene, J gene, clone size, CDR3 protein, CDR3 DNA. The D gene is left open where the match is weak. Rows may omit the clone size; those that give it use once, few, many or a size class.

v_call: TRBV29-1
d_call: .
j_call: TRBJ2-5
clone_size: .
cdr3_aa: CSVVSGVGETQYF
cdr3_nt: TGCAGCGTTGTTTCGGGGGTTGGGGAGACCCAGTACTTC

v_call: TRBV28
d_call: .
j_call: TRBJ1-4
clone_size: once
cdr3_aa: CASCRGWVGEKLFF
cdr3_nt: TGTGCCAGCTGTAGGGGGTGGGTTGGGGAAAAACTGTTTTTT

v_call: TRBV12-5
d_call: TRBD1
j_call: TRBJ1-2
clone_size: .
cdr3_aa: CASGFQGANYGYTF
cdr3_nt: TGTGCTAGTGGTTTCCAGGGGGCTAACTATGGCTACACCTTC

v_call: TRBV7-2
d_call: .
j_call: TRBJ1-2
clone_size: .
cdr3_aa: CASSLGTSNYGYTF
cdr3_nt: TGTGCCAGCAGCTTGGGGACATCTAACTATGGCTACACCTTC

v_call: TRBV23-1
d_call: .
j_call: TRBJ1-4
clone_size: .
cdr3_aa: CASSLKRRATNEKLFF
cdr3_nt: TGCGCCAGCAGTCTAAAGAGGAGAGCAACTAATGAAAAACTGTTTTTT

v_call: TRBV6-6
d_call: TRBD1
j_call: TRBJ2-7
clone_size: .
cdr3_aa: CASRADRGWFGEQYF
cdr3_nt: TGTGCCAGCAGAGCCGACAGGGGCTGGTTTGGAGAGCAGTACTTC

v_call: TRBV9
d_call: TRBD2
j_call: TRBJ2-3
clone_size: .
cdr3_aa: CASSVAPGLAGGAPSSTDTQYF
cdr3_nt: TGTGCCAGCAGCGTAGCCCCGGGACTAGCGGGGGGGGCTCCTTCTAGCACAGATACGCAGTATTTT

v_call: TRBV5-4
d_call: TRBD1
j_call: TRBJ2-1
clone_size: .
cdr3_aa: CASSFPGTGVNEQFF
cdr3_nt: TGTGCCAGCAGCTTTCCCGGGACAGGGGTAAATGAGCAGTTCTTC

v_call: TRBV19
d_call: .
j_call: TRBJ2-7
clone_size: .
cdr3_aa: CASRLDSSVLYEQYF
cdr3_nt: TGTGCCAGTAGATTGGACAGCTCGGTATTGTACGAGCAGTACTTC

v_call: TRBV9
d_call: .
j_call: TRBJ2-5
clone_size: .
cdr3_aa: CASSVGDRAQETQYF
cdr3_nt: TGTGCCAGCAGCGTAGGTGACAGAGCCCAAGAGACCCAGTACTTC

v_call: TRBV11-2
d_call: TRBD1
j_call: TRBJ2-7
clone_size: few
cdr3_aa: CASSPGTGASYEQYF
cdr3_nt: TGTGCCAGCAGCCCTGGGACAGGGGCCTCCTACGAGCAGTACTTC

v_call: TRBV10-3
d_call: TRBD2
j_call: TRBJ2-3
clone_size: .
cdr3_aa: CAISEGLARGDTQYF
cdr3_nt: TGTGCCATCAGTGAGGGACTAGCGAGGGGGGATACGCAGTATTTT

v_call: TRBV15
d_call: .
j_call: TRBJ1-6
clone_size: .
cdr3_aa: CATSIQGNSPLHF
cdr3_nt: TGTGCCACCAGCATTCAGGGAAATTCACCCCTCCACTTT

v_call: TRBV6-5
d_call: .
j_call: TRBJ1-1
clone_size: once
cdr3_aa: CASSYSGGRMNTEAFF
cdr3_nt: TGTGCCAGCAGTTACTCCGGGGGTCGAATGAACACTGAAGCTTTCTTT

v_call: TRBV9
d_call: .
j_call: TRBJ2-2
clone_size: .
cdr3_aa: CASSVGRVVGELFF
cdr3_nt: TGTGCCAGCAGCGTGGGCAGGGTAGTCGGGGAGCTGTTTTTT

v_call: TRBV2
d_call: TRBD2
j_call: TRBJ2-3
clone_size: .
cdr3_aa: CASSDIGGNTDTQYF
cdr3_nt: TGTGCCAGCAGTGATATCGGGGGGAACACAGATACGCAGTATTTT

v_call: TRBV6-1
d_call: TRBD2
j_call: TRBJ2-1
clone_size: .
cdr3_aa: CASGLAGYNEQFF
cdr3_nt: TGTGCCAGCGGGCTAGCGGGATACAATGAGCAGTTCTTC

v_call: TRBV7-2
d_call: TRBD2
j_call: TRBJ2-5
clone_size: once
cdr3_aa: CASSPQIAGGETQYF
cdr3_nt: TGTGCCAGCAGCCCTCAAATAGCGGGGGGAGAGACCCAGTACTTC

v_call: TRBV21-1
d_call: .
j_call: TRBJ2-2
clone_size: .
cdr3_aa: CASSKSPTGRTGELFF
cdr3_nt: TGTGCCAGCAGCAAGTCCCCGACAGGGAGGACCGGGGAGCTGTTTTTT

v_call: TRBV4-2
d_call: .
j_call: TRBJ1-1
clone_size: .
cdr3_aa: CASSQGVEAFF
cdr3_nt: TGTGCCAGCAGCCAGGGCGTCGAAGCTTTCTTT

v_call: TRBV6-4
d_call: TRBD2
j_call: TRBJ2-2
clone_size: .
cdr3_aa: CASSEAGHTGELFF
cdr3_nt: TGTGCCAGCAGTGAAGCGGGACACACCGGGGAGCTGTTTTTT

v_call: TRBV11-2
d_call: .
j_call: TRBJ1-4
clone_size: .
cdr3_aa: CASSSRSGAREKLFF
cdr3_nt: TGTGCCAGCAGCTCTCGGAGCGGGGCGCGAGAAAAACTGTTTTTT

v_call: TRBV19
d_call: .
j_call: TRBJ1-2
clone_size: .
cdr3_aa: CASSEGRSYTF
cdr3_nt: TGTGCCAGTTCGGAGGGAAGAAGCTACACCTTC

v_call: TRBV19
d_call: TRBD1
j_call: TRBJ1-4
clone_size: .
cdr3_aa: CATKSMDRENEKLFF
cdr3_nt: TGTGCCACTAAATCGATGGACAGGGAAAATGAAAAACTGTTTTTT

v_call: TRBV10-3
d_call: TRBD2
j_call: TRBJ2-7
clone_size: .
cdr3_aa: CAIKGSGGHFYEQYF
cdr3_nt: TGTGCCATCAAGGGTAGCGGGGGCCACTTTTACGAGCAGTACTTC

v_call: TRBV6-5
d_call: .
j_call: TRBJ2-7
clone_size: .
cdr3_aa: CASSPIQGRQYF
cdr3_nt: TGTGCCAGCAGTCCCATACAGGGTCGGCAGTACTTC

v_call: TRBV15
d_call: .
j_call: TRBJ2-3
clone_size: .
cdr3_aa: CATSRDFRGPFFF
cdr3_nt: TGTGCCACCAGCAGAGATTTTAGGGGCCCCTTCTTTTTT

v_call: TRBV6-1
d_call: TRBD1
j_call: TRBJ1-1
clone_size: .
cdr3_aa: CASSEAMDRVAFF
cdr3_nt: TGTGCCAGCAGTGAAGCGATGGACAGGGTCGCTTTCTTT

v_call: TRBV19
d_call: TRBD1
j_call: TRBJ2-3
clone_size: .
cdr3_aa: CASRSGQSTDTQYF
cdr3_nt: TGTGCCAGTAGATCGGGACAGAGCACAGATACGCAGTATTTT

v_call: TRBV5-6
d_call: .
j_call: TRBJ2-4
clone_size: .
cdr3_aa: CASSLWIALAKNIQYF
cdr3_nt: TGTGCCAGCAGCTTGTGGATAGCCCTAGCCAAAAACATTCAGTACTTC

v_call: TRBV2
d_call: TRBD2
j_call: TRBJ2-3
clone_size: .
cdr3_aa: CASSAERGVRDTQYF
cdr3_nt: TGTGCCAGCAGTGCGGAGCGGGGGGTCCGTGATACGCAGTATTTT

v_call: TRBV4-3
d_call: .
j_call: TRBJ1-1
clone_size: .
cdr3_aa: CASSQDTRVDTEAFF
cdr3_nt: TGCGCCAGCAGCCAAGATACCCGAGTAGACACTGAAGCTTTCTTT

v_call: TRBV10-3
d_call: .
j_call: TRBJ2-2
clone_size: .
cdr3_aa: CAIRASAPGTGELFF
cdr3_nt: TGTGCCATCAGGGCGAGTGCCCCGGGGACCGGGGAGCTGTTTTTT

v_call: TRBV19
d_call: .
j_call: TRBJ2-5
clone_size: .
cdr3_aa: CASSRYRAETQYF
cdr3_nt: TGTGCCAGTAGTCGCTACAGGGCAGAGACCCAGTACTTC

v_call: TRBV2
d_call: TRBD2
j_call: TRBJ2-3
clone_size: .
cdr3_aa: CASSGLAGGYEDTQYF
cdr3_nt: TGTGCCAGCAGTGGGTTAGCGGGGGGGTATGAAGATACGCAGTATTTT

v_call: TRBV14
d_call: TRBD1
j_call: TRBJ2-1
clone_size: .
cdr3_aa: CASSRRGTGDEQFF
cdr3_nt: TGTGCCAGCAGCCGAAGGGGCACAGGGGATGAGCAGTTCTTC

v_call: TRBV11-2
d_call: TRBD1
j_call: TRBJ1-1
clone_size: .
cdr3_aa: CASSLGHRDRGGTEAFF
cdr3_nt: TGTGCCAGCAGCTTAGGACATCGGGACAGGGGTGGAACTGAAGCTTTCTTT

v_call: TRBV13
d_call: .
j_call: TRBJ2-1
clone_size: .
cdr3_aa: CASSLDGPGYNEQFF
cdr3_nt: TGTGCCAGCAGCTTAGACGGGCCGGGATACAATGAGCAGTTCTTC

v_call: TRBV5-5
d_call: TRBD1
j_call: TRBJ1-2
clone_size: .
cdr3_aa: CASSLRPGGTYGYTF
cdr3_nt: TGTGCCAGCAGCTTGAGGCCAGGGGGGACCTATGGCTACACCTTC

v_call: TRBV27
d_call: TRBD2
j_call: TRBJ2-1
clone_size: .
cdr3_aa: CASSRTSGAGNEQFF
cdr3_nt: TGTGCCAGCAGCAGGACTAGCGGGGCGGGAAATGAGCAGTTCTTC

v_call: TRBV29-1
d_call: .
j_call: TRBJ1-4
clone_size: .
cdr3_aa: CSVDYGEKLFF
cdr3_nt: TGCAGCGTTGATTACGGGGAAAAACTGTTTTTT

v_call: TRBV29-1
d_call: TRBD2
j_call: TRBJ2-1
clone_size: .
cdr3_aa: CSAHPSGGPLNEQFF
cdr3_nt: TGCAGCGCCCACCCTAGCGGGGGGCCTCTCAATGAGCAGTTCTTC

v_call: TRBV11-3
d_call: TRBD1
j_call: TRBJ1-3
clone_size: .
cdr3_aa: CASSRETGVGNTIYF
cdr3_nt: TGTGCCAGCAGTCGCGAGACAGGGGTTGGAAACACCATATATTTT

v_call: TRBV30
d_call: TRBD1
j_call: TRBJ2-2
clone_size: .
cdr3_aa: CAWKGATGELFF
cdr3_nt: TGTGCCTGGAAGGGGGCGACCGGGGAGCTGTTTTTT

v_call: TRBV10-3
d_call: TRBD1
j_call: TRBJ1-1
clone_size: .
cdr3_aa: CAISAVRQGSNTEAFF
cdr3_nt: TGTGCCATCAGTGCTGTTAGACAGGGTAGTAACACTGAAGCTTTCTTT

v_call: TRBV6-1
d_call: .
j_call: TRBJ1-3
clone_size: .
cdr3_aa: CASSEGSGGNSGNTIYF
cdr3_nt: TGTGCCAGCAGTGAAGGGAGTGGCGGAAACTCTGGAAACACCATATATTTT

v_call: TRBV11-2
d_call: .
j_call: TRBJ1-1
clone_size: .
cdr3_aa: CASSLSRMNTEAFF
cdr3_nt: TGTGCCAGCAGCTTGTCCAGGATGAACACTGAAGCTTTCTTT

v_call: TRBV19
d_call: .
j_call: TRBJ1-3
clone_size: .
cdr3_aa: CASIPGWVSSGNTIYF
cdr3_nt: TGTGCCAGTATTCCAGGGTGGGTGAGCTCTGGAAACACCATATATTTT

v_call: TRBV5-1
d_call: .
j_call: TRBJ2-2
clone_size: few
cdr3_aa: CASSLSVGGTGELFF
cdr3_nt: TGCGCCAGCAGCTTGAGTGTGGGAGGCACCGGGGAGCTGTTTTTT

v_call: TRBV7-2
d_call: TRBD1
j_call: TRBJ1-2
clone_size: .
cdr3_aa: CASSGWGQGSYGYTF
cdr3_nt: TGTGCCAGCAGCGGATGGGGACAGGGGTCTTATGGCTACACCTTC

v_call: TRBV5-1
d_call: TRBD1
j_call: TRBJ2-7
clone_size: once
cdr3_aa: CASSFSTGSRVFEQYF
cdr3_nt: TGCGCCAGCAGCTTCTCGACAGGGTCCCGCGTTTTCGAGCAGTACTTC

v_call: TRBV7-9
d_call: TRBD1
j_call: TRBJ1-5
clone_size: .
cdr3_aa: CASSFGTGRQPQHF
cdr3_nt: TGTGCCAGCAGCTTCGGGACAGGGAGACAGCCCCAGCATTTT

v_call: TRBV6-1
d_call: .
j_call: TRBJ1-2
clone_size: .
cdr3_aa: CASSESTGGNYGYTF
cdr3_nt: TGTGCCAGCAGTGAATCGACAGGTGGTAACTATGGCTACACCTTC

v_call: TRBV6-5
d_call: TRBD1
j_call: TRBJ2-1
clone_size: once
cdr3_aa: CASSSPGQGARNEQFF
cdr3_nt: TGTGCCAGCAGTTCCCCGGGACAGGGGGCGCGGAATGAGCAGTTCTTC